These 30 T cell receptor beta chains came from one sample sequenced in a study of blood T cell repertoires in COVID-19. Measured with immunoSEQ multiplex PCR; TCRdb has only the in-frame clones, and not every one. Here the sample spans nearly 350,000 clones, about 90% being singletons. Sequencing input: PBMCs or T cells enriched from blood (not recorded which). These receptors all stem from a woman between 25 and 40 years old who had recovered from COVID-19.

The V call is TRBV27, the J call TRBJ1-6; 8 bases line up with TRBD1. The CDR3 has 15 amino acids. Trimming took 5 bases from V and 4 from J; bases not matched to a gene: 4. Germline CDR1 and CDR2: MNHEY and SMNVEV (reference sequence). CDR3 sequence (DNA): TGTGCCAGCAGTCTTGGACAGGGTTATAATTCACCCCTCCACTTT. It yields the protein CASSLGQGYNSPLHF.

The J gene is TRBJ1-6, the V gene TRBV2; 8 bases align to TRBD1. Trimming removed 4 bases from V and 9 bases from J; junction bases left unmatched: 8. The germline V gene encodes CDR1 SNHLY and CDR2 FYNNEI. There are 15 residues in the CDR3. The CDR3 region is CASSVAGGAGSPLHF. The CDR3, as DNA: TGTGCCAGCAGTGTGGCAGGGGGCGCGGGTTCACCCCTCCACTTT.

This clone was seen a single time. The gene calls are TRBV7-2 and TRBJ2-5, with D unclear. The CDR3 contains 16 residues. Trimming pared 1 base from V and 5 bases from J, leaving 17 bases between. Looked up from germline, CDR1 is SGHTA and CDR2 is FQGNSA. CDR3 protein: CASSLESRSLSETQYF. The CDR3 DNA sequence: TGTGCCAGCAGCTTAGAGTCTAGGTCCTTATCGGAGACCCAGTACTTC.

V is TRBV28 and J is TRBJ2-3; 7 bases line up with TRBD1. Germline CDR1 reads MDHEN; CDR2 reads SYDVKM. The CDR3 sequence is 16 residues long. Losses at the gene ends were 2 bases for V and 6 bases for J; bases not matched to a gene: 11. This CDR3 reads CASSLGDRSTFDTQYF. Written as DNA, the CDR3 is TGTGCCAGCAGTTTAGGGGACAGATCCACCTTCGATACGCAGTATTTT.

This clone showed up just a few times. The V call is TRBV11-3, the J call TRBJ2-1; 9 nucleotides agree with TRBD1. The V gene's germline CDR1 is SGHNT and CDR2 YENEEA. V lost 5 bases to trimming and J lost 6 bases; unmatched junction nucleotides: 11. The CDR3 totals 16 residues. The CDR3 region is CASSPPGTGFVNEQFF. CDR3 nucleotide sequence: TGTGCCAGCAGCCCCCCCGGGACAGGGTTTGTCAATGAGCAGTTCTTC.

The DNA of the CDR3 is TGTGCCAGTAGTCCCACCGCCCTAACTAGCACAGATACGCAGTATTTT. This translates into CASSPTALTSTDTQYF. The chain recombines TRBV19 with TRBJ2-3; D not resolved. V lost 5 bases and J 0 bases, leaving 15 bases between the germline ends. Germline CDR1 LNHDA, CDR2 SQIVND (reference sequence). The CDR3 is 16 amino acids.

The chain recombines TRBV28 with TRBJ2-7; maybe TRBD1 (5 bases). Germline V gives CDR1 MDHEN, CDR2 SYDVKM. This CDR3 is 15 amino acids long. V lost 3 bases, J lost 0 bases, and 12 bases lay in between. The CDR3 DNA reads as TGTGCCAGCAGTTTTGGGGCACCGACCTCCTACGAGCAGTACTTC. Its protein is CASSFGAPTSYEQYF.

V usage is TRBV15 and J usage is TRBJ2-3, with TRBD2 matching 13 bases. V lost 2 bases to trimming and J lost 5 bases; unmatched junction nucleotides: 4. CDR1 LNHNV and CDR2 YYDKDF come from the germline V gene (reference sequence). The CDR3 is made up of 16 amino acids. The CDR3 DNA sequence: TGTGCCACCAGCAGAAAAACTAGCGGGGGGGAAGATACGCAGTATTTT. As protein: CATSRKTSGGEDTQYF.

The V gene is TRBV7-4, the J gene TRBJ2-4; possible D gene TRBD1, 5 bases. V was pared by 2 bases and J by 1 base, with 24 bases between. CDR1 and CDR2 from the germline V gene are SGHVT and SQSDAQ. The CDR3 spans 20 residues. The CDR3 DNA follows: TGTGCCAGCAGCTTATTTGGGGAAAGGACACGAAAAAGGGCCAAAAACATTCAGTACTTC. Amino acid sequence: CASSLFGERTRKRAKNIQYF.

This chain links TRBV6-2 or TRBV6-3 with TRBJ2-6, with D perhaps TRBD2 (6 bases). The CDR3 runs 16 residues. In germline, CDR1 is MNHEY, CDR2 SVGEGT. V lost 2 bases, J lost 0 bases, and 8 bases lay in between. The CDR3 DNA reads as TGTGCCAGCAGTTACGGGGGGAACTCTGGGGCCAACGTCCTGACTTTC. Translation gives CASSYGGNSGANVLTF.

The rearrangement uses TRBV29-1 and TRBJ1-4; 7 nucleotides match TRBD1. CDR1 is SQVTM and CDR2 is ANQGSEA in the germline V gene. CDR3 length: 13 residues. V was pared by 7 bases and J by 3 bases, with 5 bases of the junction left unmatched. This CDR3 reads CSGTGASNEKLFF. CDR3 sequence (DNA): TGCAGCGGCACAGGGGCCTCTAATGAAAAACTGTTTTTT.

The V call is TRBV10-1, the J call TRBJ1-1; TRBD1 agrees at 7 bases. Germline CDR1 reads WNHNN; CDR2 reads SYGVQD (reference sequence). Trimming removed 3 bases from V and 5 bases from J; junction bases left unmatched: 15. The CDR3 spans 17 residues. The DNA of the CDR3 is TGCGCCAGCAGTGAAGGGGGCCTGCGGGGTCCGGGTACTGAAGCTTTCTTT. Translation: CASSEGGLRGPGTEAFF.

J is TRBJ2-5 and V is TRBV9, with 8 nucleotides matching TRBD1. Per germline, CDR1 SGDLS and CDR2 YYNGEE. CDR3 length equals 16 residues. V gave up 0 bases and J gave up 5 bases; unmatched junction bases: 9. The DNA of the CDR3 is TGTGCCAGCAGCGTAGTGGACAGGGTAGGGGTTGAGACCCAGTACTTC. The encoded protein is CASSVVDRVGVETQYF.

CDR3 bases: TGTGCCAGCAGTTTAACTCGCTCCTCTGGGGCCAACGTCCTGACTTTC. Its translation is CASSLTRSSGANVLTF. The rearrangement uses TRBV28 and TRBJ2-6; no definite D call. Trimming shortened V by 2 bases and J by 0 bases, and 8 bases separated the two germline ends. The CDR3 consists of 16 residues. The germline CDR1 and CDR2 sequences are MDHEN and SYDVKM. The whole variable domain, remainder taken from reference TRBV28 and TRBJ2-6, is DVKVTQSSRYLVKRTGEKVFLECVQDMDHENMFWYRQDPGLGLRLIYFSYDVKMKEKGDIPEGYSVSREKKERFSLILESASTNQTSMYLCASSLTRSSGANVLTFGAGSRLTVL.

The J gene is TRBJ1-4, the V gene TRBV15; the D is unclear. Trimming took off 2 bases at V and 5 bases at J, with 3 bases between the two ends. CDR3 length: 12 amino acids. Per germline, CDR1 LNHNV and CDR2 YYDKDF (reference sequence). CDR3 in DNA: TGTGCCACCAGCAGATCAAATGAAAAACTGTTTTTT. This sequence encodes CATSRSNEKLFF.

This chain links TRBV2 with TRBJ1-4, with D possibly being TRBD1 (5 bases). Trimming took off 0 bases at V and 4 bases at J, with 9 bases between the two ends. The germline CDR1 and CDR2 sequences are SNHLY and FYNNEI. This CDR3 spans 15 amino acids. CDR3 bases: TGTGCCAGCAGTGAAGCTCAAGGGGATAATGAAAAACTGTTTTTT. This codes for CASSEAQGDNEKLFF.

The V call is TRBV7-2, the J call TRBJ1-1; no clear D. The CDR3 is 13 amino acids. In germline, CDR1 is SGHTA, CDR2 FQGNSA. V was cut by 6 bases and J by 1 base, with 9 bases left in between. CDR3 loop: CASRQYQNTEAFF. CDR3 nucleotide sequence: TGTGCCAGCAGACAATACCAGAACACTGAAGCTTTCTTT.

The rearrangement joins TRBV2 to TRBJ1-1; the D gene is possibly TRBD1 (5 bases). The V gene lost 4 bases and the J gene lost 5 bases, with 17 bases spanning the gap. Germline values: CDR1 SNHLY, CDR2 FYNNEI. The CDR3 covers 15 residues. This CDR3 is CASSVSGGVATEAFF. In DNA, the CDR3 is TGTGCCAGCAGTGTTTCCGGGGGGGTCGCTACTGAAGCTTTCTTT.

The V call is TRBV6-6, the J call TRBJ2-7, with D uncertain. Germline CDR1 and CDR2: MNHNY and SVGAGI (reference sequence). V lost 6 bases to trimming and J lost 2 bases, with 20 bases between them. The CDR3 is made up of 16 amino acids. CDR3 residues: CASSRPIRLTTYEQYF. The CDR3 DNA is TGTGCCAGCAGCCGCCCTATCCGACTCACAACCTACGAGCAGTACTTC.

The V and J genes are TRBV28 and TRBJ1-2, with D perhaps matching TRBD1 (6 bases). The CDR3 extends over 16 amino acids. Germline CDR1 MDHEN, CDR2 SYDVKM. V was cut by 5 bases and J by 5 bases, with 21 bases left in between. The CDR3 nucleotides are TGTGCCAGCAGTACCGGTAGGGGGGGCAGCCTATATGGCTACACCTTC. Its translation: CASSTGRGGSLYGYTF.

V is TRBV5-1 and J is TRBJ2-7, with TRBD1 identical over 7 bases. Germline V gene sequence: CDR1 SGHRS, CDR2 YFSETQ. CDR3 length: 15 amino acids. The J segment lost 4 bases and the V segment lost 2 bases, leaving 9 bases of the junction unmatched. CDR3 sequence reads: CASSLQSQGIYEQYF. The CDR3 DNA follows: TGCGCCAGCAGCTTACAGTCACAGGGGATTTACGAGCAGTACTTC.

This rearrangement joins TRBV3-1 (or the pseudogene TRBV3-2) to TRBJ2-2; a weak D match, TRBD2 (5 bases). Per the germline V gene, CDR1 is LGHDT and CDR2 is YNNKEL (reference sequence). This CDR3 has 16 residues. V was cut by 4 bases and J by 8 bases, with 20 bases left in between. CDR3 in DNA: TGTGCCAGCAGCCCCCTGGACTTCCCCCAAGGGGGGGAGCTGTTTTTT. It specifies CASSPLDFPQGGELFF.

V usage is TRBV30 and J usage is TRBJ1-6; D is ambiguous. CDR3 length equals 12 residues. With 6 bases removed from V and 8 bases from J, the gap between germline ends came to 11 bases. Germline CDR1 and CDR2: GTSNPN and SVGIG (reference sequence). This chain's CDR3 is CACRSNDSPLHF. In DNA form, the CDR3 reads TGTGCCTGTAGGAGTAATGATTCACCCCTCCACTTT.

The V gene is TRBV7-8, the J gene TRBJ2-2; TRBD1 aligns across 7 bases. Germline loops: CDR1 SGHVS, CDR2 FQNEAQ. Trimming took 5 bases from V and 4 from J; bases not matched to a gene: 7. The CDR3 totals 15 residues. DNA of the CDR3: TGTGCCAGCAGCGTCCGACAGGGCCCCACCGGGGAGCTGTTTTTT. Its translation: CASSVRQGPTGELFF. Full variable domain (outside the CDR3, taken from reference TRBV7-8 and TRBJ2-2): GAGVSQSPRYKVAKRGQDVALRCDPISGHVSLFWYQQALGQGPEFLTYFQNEAQLDKSGLPSDRFFAERPEGSVSTLKIQRTQQEDSAVYLCASSVRQGPTGELFFGEGSRLTVL.

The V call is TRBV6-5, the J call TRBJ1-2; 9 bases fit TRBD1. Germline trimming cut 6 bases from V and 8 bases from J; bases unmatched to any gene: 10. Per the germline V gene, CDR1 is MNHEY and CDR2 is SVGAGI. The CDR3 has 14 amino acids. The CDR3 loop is CASRADRGRSGYTF. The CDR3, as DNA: TGTGCCAGCAGAGCGGACAGGGGACGGTCGGGCTACACCTTC.

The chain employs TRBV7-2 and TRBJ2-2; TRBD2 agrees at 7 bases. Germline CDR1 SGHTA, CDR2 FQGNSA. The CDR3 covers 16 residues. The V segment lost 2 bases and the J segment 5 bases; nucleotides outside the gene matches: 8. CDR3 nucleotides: TGTGCCAGCAGCTTAATCAGTTCAGCGGGGACCGGGGAGCTGTTTTTT. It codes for CASSLISSAGTGELFF.

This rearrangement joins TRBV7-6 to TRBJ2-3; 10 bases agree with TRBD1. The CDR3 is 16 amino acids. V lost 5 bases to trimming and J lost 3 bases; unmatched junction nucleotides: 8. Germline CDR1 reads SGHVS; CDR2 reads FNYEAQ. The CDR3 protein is CASSADRGLGTDTQYF. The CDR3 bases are TGTGCCAGCAGCGCCGACAGGGGGCTGGGAACAGATACGCAGTATTTT.

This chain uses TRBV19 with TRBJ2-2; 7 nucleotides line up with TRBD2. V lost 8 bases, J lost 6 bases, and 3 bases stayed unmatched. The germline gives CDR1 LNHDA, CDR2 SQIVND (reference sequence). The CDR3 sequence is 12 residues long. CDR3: CASWTSPGELFF. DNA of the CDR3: TGTGCCAGTTGGACTAGTCCCGGGGAGCTGTTTTTT.

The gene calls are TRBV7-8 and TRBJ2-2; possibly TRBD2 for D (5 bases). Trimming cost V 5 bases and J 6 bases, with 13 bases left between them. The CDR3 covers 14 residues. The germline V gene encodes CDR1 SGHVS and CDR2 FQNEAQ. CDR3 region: CASSPLGRAGELFF. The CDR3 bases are TGTGCCAGCAGCCCACTAGGACGGGCCGGGGAGCTGTTTTTT.

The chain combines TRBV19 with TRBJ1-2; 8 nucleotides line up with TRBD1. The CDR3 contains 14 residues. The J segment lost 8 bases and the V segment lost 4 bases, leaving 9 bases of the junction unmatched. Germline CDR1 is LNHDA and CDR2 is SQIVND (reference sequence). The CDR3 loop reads CASSRDRSAQGYTF. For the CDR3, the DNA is TGTGCCAGTAGTAGGGACAGGTCCGCCCAGGGCTACACCTTC.